The rows below give T cell receptor beta chains drawn from one sample of a study of blood T cell repertoires in COVID-19. Sequencing used immunoSEQ multiplex PCR; TCRdb keeps in-frame clones, though not all of them. Among some 150,000 clones listed, 80% to 90% were seen once. The sample comprised peripheral blood. These receptors were obtained from a human donor with acute or convalescent COVID-19. The donor label of this sample is uncertain. CDR3s include the opening cysteine and the closing phenylalanine or tryptophan. The D gene is left open where the match is weak. Clone size, where shown, is once, few, many, or a class for clones that have expanded.

abundance	d_gene	j_gene	v_gene	CDR3nt	CDR3aa
.	TRBD2	TRBJ2-3	TRBV5-1	TGCGCCAGCAGCTTAGAACTAGCGGAAGATACGCAGTATTTT	CASSLELAEDTQYF
.	TRBD1	TRBJ1-2	TRBV3-1/TRBV3-2	TGTGCCAGCAGCGCGACAGGGGATGGCTACACCTTC	CASSATGDGYTF
.	.	TRBJ1-5	TRBV23-1	TGCGCCAGCCCCTGGGGACTTAGCAATCAGCCCCAGCATTTT	CASPWGLSNQPQHF
.	.	TRBJ2-3	TRBV6-2/TRBV6-3	TGTGCCAGCAGTTTCAGGAGGTCTGAGGCAGATACGCAGTATTTT	CASSFRRSEADTQYF
once	.	TRBJ1-6	TRBV27	TGTGCCAGCAGTCAGAGGTCGAATTCACCCCTCCACTTT	CASSQRSNSPLHF
.	TRBD1	TRBJ2-7	TRBV19	TGTGCCAGTACCCCCGGGACAGGGAGGTACGAGCAGTACTTC	CASTPGTGRYEQYF
few	.	TRBJ2-1	TRBV24-1	TGTGCCACCAGTGATCGACTCCGTGAGCAGTTCTTC	CATSDRLREQFF
.	TRBD1	TRBJ2-7	TRBV4-1	TGCGCCAGCAGCCTAGCCGGGACAGGTAACTACGAGCAGTACTTC	CASSLAGTGNYEQYF
.	.	TRBJ1-1	TRBV6-5	TGTGCCAGCAGTTACCCTGGGAGCCTTGAAGCTTTCTTT	CASSYPGSLEAFF
.	.	TRBJ1-6	TRBV2	TGTGCCAGCCGCGGGGATGTATCACCCCTCCACTTT	CASRGDVSPLHF
.	.	TRBJ2-3	TRBV5-4	TGTGCCAGCAGCTTTCAGGAAGTGGGTACGCAGTATTTT	CASSFQEVGTQYF